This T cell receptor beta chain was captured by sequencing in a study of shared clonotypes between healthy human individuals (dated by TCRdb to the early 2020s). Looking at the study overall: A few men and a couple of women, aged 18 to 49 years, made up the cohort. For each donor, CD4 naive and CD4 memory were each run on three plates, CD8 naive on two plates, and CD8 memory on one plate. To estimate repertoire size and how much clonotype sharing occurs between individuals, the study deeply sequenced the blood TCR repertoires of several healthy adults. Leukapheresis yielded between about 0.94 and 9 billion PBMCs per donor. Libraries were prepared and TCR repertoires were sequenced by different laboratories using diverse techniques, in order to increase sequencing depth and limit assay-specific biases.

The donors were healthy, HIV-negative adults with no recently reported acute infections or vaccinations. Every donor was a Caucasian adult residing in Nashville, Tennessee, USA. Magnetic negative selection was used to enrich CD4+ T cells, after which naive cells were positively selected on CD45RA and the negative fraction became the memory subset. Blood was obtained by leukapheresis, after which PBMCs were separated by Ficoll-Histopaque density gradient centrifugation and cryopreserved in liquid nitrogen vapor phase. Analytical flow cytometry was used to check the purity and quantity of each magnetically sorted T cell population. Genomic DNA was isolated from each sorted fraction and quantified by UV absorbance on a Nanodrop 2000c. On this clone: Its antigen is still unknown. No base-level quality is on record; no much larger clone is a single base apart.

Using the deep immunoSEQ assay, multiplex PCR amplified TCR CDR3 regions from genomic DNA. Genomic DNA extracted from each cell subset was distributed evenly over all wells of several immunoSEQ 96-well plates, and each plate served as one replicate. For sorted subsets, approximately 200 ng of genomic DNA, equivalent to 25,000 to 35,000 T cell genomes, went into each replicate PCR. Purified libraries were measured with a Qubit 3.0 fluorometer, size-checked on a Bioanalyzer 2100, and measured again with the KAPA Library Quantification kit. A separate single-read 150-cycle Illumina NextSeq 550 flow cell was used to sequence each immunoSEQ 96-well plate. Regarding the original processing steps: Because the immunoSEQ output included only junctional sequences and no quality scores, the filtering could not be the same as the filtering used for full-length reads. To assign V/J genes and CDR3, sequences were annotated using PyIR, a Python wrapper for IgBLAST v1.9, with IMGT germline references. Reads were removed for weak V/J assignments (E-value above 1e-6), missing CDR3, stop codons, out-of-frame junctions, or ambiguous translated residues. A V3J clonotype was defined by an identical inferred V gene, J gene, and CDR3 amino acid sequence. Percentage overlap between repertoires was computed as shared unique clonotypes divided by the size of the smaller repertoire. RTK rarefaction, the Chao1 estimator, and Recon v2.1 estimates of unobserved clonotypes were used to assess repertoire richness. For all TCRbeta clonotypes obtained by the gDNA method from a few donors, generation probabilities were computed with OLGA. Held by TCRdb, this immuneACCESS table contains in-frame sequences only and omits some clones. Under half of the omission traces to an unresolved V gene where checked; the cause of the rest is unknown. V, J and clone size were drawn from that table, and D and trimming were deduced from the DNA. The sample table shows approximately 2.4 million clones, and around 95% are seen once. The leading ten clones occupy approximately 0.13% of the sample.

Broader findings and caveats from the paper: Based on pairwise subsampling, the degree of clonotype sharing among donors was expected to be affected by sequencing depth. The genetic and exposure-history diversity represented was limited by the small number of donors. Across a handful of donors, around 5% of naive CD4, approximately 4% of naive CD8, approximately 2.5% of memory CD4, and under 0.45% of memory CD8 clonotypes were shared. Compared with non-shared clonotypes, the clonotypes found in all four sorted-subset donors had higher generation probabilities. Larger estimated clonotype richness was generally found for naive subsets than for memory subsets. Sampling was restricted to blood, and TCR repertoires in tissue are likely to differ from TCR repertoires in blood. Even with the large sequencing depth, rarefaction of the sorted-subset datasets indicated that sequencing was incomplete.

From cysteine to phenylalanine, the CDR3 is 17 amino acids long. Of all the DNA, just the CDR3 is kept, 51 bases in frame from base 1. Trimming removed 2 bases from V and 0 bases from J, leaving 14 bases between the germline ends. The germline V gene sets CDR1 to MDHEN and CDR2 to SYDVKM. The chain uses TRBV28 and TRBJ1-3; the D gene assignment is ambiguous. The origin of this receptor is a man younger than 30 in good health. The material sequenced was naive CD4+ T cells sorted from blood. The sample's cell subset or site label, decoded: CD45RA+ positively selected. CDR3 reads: CASSLSGSTNSGNTIYF. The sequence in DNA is TGTGCCAGCAGTTTAAGTGGGTCTACTAACTCTGGAAACACCATATATTTT.